These 8 T cell receptor beta chains were all obtained from the same sample, sequenced in a study of CD8+ T cells in alopecia areata. As for treatment: oral pan-JAK inhibitor, 5-10 mg twice daily. RNA was extracted and reverse transcribed into cDNA as the sequencing template. This table comes from immunoSEQ multiplex PCR, and its TCRdb copy is limited to in-frame clones, with some not included. The sample includes 200,000 or so clones, around two fifths of them seen just once. The material sequenced was CD4+ T cells sorted from blood, taken at approximately week 36, from a patient treated with tofacitinib. These receptors all come from a human donor with alopecia areata.

This chain uses TRBV23-1 with TRBJ1-1; tentatively, D is TRBD1 (6 bases). TRBV23-1 is an ORF; its function is uncertain. Trimming took off 0 bases at V and 5 bases at J, with 22 bases between the two ends. The CDR3 totals 18 residues. CDR3 in DNA: TGCGCCAGCAGTCAATCGCCGCATGGGGGGCGGGAGAGGACTGAAGCTTTCTTT. The encoded protein is CASSQSPHGGRERTEAFF.

This clone was detected only a few times. The junction and the germline gene differ at one end; a read error may be behind it. The chain uses TRBV7-8 and TRBJ2-7, with D perhaps matching TRBD2 (5 bases). The CDR3 has 16 amino acids. In germline, CDR1 is SGHVS, CDR2 FQNEAQ. The CDR3 reads CASTLSGATQGSEQYF. The CDR3 DNA reads as TGTGCCAGCACCTTAAGCGGCGCAACGCAAGGAAGCGAGCAGTACTTC.

In this sample, this clone turned up a few times. V gene TRBV6-6 combines with J gene TRBJ2-1; perhaps TRBD1 as D (7 bases). This CDR3 spans 12 amino acids. Looked up from germline, CDR1 is MNHNY and CDR2 is SVGAGI (reference sequence). Trimming cost V 8 bases and J 12 bases, with 17 bases left between them. This CDR3 is CASGLPPGGQFF. The CDR3 DNA is TGTGCCAGCGGACTACCTCCAGGGGGGCAGTTCTTC.

V gene TRBV30 combines with J gene TRBJ1-4; D gene ambiguous. Germline V gene sequence: CDR1 GTSNPN, CDR2 SVGIG (reference sequence). This CDR3 is built from 11 residues. The ends were cut back, 0 bases at V and 7 bases at J, with 3 bases in the middle. CDR3 sequence reads: CAWSVLEKLFF. The CDR3 DNA reads TGTGCCTGGAGTGTACTTGAAAAACTGTTTTTT.

This CDR3 is CSVGLLVRDTQYF. In nucleotides, the CDR3 is TGCAGCGTTGGGTTATTAGTGAGAGATACGCAGTATTTT. The V gene is TRBV29-1, the J gene TRBJ2-3; D ambiguous. The CDR3 is made up of 13 amino acids. Germline-derived CDR1 and CDR2 are SQVTM and ANQGSEA. Trimming cost V 4 bases and J 5 bases, with 13 bases left between them.

This chain joins TRBV6-5 and TRBJ2-5; D is ambiguous. The CDR3 is 11 amino acids. The V gene lost 8 bases and the J gene lost 4 bases, with 8 bases spanning the gap. Germline CDR1 MNHEY, CDR2 SVGAGI. DNA for the CDR3: TGTGCCAGCTCAAGAGGAGAGACCCAGTACTTC. It specifies CASSRGETQYF.

This clone was observed a few times. The chain recombines TRBV6-1 with TRBJ2-1; D call uncertain. Trimming removed 7 bases at V and 2 bases at J, with 12 bases between. This CDR3 comprises 14 residues. Germline-derived CDR1 and CDR2 are MNHNS and SASEGT. CDR3 nucleotide sequence: TGTGCCAGCATAGGTTCTTACGCCTACAATGAGCAGTTCTTC. Amino acid sequence: CASIGSYAYNEQFF.

The rearrangement joins TRBV7-2 to TRBJ2-7; TRBD1 might be the D (6 bases). Germline values: CDR1 SGHTA, CDR2 FQGNSA. The V end lost 2 bases, the J end lost 6 bases, and 17 bases lay between the germline ends. CDR3 length: 15 residues. The CDR3 DNA is TGTGCCAGCAGCTTATTTGCCGGACAGCTGGTCGAGCAGTACTTC. Its translation: CASSLFAGQLVEQYF.